The text below deals with one TCR beta chain. The CDR3 is made up of 15 amino acids. The V gene lost 7 bases and the J gene lost 4 bases, with 19 bases spanning the gap. Negative isolation was used for CD8+ and CD4+ T cells and FACS enrichment for TEMRA cells. The sample originates from a study of CD8 T cells in Susac syndrome. Random-hexamer reverse transcription was applied to roughly 0.5 to 1 ug RNA. TCRdb called the immunoSEQ multiplex PCR reads again in MiXCR, with one record for every CDR3 protein. The sample shows under 300,000 distinct CDR3 sequences, roughly 95% of them seen only once. This TCR was recovered from a human donor with Susac syndrome. The rearrangement links TRBV23-1 to TRBJ1-2; D is uncertain. TRBV23-1 is classed as an ORF, of uncertain function. The sample taken for sequencing was CD4+ T cells from PBMCs. This CDR3 reads CASIGGPAICYGYTF. In DNA form, the CDR3 reads TGCGCCAGCATTGGTGGCCCGGCCATATGCTATGGCTACACCTTC.